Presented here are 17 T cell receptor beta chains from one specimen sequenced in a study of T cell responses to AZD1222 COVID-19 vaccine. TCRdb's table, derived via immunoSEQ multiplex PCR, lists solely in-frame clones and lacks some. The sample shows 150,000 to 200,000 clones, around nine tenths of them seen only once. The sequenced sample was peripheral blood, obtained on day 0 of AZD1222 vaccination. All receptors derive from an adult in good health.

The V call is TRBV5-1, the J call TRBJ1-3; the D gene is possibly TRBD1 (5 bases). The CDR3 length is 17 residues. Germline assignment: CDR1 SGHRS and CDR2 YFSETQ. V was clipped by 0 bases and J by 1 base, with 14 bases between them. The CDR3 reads CASSLGYGGRSGNTIYF. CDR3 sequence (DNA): TGCGCCAGCAGCTTGGGTTACGGGGGACGGTCTGGAAACACCATATATTTT.

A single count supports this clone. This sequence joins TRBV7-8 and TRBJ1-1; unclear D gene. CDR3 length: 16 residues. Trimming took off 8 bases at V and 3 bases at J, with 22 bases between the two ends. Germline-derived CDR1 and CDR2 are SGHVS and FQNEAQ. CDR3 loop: CASQTRTPGGDTEAFF. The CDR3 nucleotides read TGTGCCAGCCAAACTAGGACGCCCGGCGGGGACACTGAAGCTTTCTTT.

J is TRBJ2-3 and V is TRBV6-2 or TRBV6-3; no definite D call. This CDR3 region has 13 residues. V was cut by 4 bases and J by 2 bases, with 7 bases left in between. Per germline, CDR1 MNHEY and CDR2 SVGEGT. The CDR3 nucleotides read TGTGCCAGCAGTTCCCTCAACACAGATACGCAGTATTTT. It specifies CASSSLNTDTQYF.

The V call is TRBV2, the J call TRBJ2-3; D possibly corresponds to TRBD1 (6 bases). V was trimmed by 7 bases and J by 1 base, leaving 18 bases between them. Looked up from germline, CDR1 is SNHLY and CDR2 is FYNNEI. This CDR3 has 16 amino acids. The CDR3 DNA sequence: TGTGCCAGCAATCTGGCCGCTGGGGGCCGCACAGATACGCAGTATTTT. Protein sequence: CASNLAAGGRTDTQYF.

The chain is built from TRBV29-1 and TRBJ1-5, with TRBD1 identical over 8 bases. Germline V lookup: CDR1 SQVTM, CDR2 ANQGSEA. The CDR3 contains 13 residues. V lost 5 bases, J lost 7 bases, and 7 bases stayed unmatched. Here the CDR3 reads CSVLTGGGQPQHF. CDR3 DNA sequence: TGCAGCGTTCTTACAGGGGGGGGCCAGCCCCAGCATTTT.

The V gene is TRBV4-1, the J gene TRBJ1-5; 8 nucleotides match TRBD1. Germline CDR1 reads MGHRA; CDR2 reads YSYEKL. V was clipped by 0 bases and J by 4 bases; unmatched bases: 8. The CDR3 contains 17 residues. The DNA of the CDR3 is TGCGCCAGCAGCCAAGATCGGGGACAGGTAAAGAATCAGCCCCAGCATTTT. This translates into CASSQDRGQVKNQPQHF.

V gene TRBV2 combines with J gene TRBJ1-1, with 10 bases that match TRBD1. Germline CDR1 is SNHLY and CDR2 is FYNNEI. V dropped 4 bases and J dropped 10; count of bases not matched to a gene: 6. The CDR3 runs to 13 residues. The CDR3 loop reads CASSGGTGVLAFF. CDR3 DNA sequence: TGTGCCAGCAGTGGAGGGACAGGGGTTTTAGCTTTCTTT.

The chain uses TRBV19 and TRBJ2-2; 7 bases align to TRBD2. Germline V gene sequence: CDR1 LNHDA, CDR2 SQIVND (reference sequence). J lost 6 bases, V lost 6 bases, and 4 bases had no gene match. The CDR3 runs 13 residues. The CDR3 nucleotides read TGTGCCAGTAGCTATGCGGGGGCCGGGGAGCTGTTTTTT. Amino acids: CASSYAGAGELFF.

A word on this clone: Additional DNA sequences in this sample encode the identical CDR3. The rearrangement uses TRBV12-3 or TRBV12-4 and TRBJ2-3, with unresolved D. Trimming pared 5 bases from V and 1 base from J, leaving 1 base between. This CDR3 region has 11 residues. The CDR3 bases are TGTGCCAGCAGTCGCACAGATACGCAGTATTTT. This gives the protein CASSRTDTQYF.

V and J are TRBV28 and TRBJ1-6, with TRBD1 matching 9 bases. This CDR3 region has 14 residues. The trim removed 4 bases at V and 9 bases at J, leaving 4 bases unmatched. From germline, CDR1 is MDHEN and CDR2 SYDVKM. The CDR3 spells CASSSGQGISPLHF. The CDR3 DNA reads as TGTGCCAGCAGTTCGGGACAGGGCATTTCACCCCTCCACTTT.

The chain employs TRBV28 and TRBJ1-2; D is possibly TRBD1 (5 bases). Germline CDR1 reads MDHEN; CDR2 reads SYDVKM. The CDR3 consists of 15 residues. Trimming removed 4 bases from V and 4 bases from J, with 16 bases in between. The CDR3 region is CASSSPGTSVYGYTF. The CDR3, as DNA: TGTGCCAGCAGTTCACCCGGGACGTCAGTCTATGGCTACACCTTC.

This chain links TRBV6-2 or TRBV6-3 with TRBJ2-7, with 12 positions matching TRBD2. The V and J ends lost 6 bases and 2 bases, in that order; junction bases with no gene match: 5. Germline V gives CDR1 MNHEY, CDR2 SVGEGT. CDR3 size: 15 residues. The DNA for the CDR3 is TGTGCCAGCAGCTTTGGACTAGCGGGACCCTACGAGCAGTACTTC. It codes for CASSFGLAGPYEQYF.

The CDR3 DNA reads as TGTGCCACCAGTGATGCCAGGAACACTGATCAGCCCCAGCATTTT. Translation gives CATSDARNTDQPQHF. V usage is TRBV24-1 and J usage is TRBJ1-5, with no clear D. This CDR3 region has 15 residues. In germline, CDR1 is KGHDR, CDR2 SFDVKD. V was clipped by 3 bases and J by 5 bases, with 13 bases between them.

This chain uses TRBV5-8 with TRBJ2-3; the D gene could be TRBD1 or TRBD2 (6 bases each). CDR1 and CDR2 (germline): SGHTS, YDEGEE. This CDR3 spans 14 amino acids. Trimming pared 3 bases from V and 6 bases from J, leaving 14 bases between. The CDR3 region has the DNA TGTGCCAGCAGCTCGAGGGGGGCGCGGGATACGCAGTATTTT. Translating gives CASSSRGARDTQYF.

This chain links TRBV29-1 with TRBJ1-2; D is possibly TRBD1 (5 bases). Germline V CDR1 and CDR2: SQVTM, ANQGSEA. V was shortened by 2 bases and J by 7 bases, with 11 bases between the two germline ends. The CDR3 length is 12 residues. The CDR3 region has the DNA TGCAGCGTTGAACTATGGGGCGGTGGCTACACCTTC. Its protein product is CSVELWGGGYTF.

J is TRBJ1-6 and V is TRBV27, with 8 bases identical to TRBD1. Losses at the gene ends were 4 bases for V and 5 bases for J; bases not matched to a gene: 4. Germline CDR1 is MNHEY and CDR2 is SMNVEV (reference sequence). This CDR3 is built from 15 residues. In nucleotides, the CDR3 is TGTGCCAGCAGTTCGGGACAGGCGAATAATTCACCCCTCCACTTT. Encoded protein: CASSSGQANNSPLHF.

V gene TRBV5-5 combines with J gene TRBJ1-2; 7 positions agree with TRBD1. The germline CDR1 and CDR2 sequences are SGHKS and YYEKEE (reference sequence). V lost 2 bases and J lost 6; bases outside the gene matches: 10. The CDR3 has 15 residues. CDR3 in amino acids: CASSFRDSKTDGYTF. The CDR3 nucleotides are TGTGCCAGCAGCTTTAGGGACAGCAAGACGGATGGCTACACCTTC.